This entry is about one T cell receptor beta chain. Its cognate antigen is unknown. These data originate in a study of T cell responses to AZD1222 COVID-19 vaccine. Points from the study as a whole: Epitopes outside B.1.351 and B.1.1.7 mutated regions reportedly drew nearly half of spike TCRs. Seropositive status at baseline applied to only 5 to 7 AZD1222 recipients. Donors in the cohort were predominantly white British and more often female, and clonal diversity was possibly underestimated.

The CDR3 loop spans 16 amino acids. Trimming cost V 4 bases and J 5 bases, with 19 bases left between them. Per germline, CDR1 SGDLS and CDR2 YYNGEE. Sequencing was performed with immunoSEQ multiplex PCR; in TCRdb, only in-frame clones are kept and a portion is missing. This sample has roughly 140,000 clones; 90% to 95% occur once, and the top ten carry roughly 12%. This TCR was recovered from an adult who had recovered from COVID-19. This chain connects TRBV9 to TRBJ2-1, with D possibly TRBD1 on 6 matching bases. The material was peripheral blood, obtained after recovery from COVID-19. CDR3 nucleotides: TGTGCCAGCAGCACCCACCCGGGACGGACAGACAATGAGCAGTTCTTC. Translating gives CASSTHPGRTDNEQFF.